The 20 T cell receptor beta chains below were found in one sample sequenced in a study of cytomegalovirus exposure and HLA in healthy donors. This PCR relied on a set of 60 Vbeta primers and 13 Jbeta primers. Sequencing was performed with immunoSEQ multiplex PCR; in TCRdb, only in-frame clones are kept and a portion is missing. The sample holds over 130,000 clones, 75% to 85% seen once. Sequencing used PBMCs. The receptors originated from a man aged 50-60 years in good health and CMV-seronegative.

As for this clone: One end of the junction varies from germline; a read error may be responsible. The CDR3 here is CASGPQGNEKLFF. The CDR3 DNA reads TGTGCTAGTGGCCCTCAGGGGAATGAGAAACTGTTTTTT. The gene calls are TRBV12-5 and TRBJ1-4, with TRBD1 as a possible D gene (6 bases). Germline CDR1 is LGHNT and CDR2 is FRNRAP. The CDR3 extends over 13 amino acids.

Only one count was recorded for this clone. V gene TRBV19 combines with J gene TRBJ2-7, with unresolved D. Between the trimmed V and J ends, which lost 6 bases and 2 bases, there was a span of 14 bases. The CDR3 runs to 14 residues. The germline V gene encodes CDR1 LNHDA and CDR2 SQIVND (reference sequence). This chain's CDR3 is CASSAKAATYEQYF. The CDR3 DNA is TGTGCCAGTAGCGCGAAGGCGGCGACCTACGAGCAGTACTTC.

The CDR3: CASSGGQRGGYEQYF. The CDR3, as DNA: TGCGCCAGCAGTGGCGGACAGCGGGGGGGTTACGAGCAGTACTTC. The chain combines TRBV10-2 with TRBJ2-7, with TRBD2 identical over 10 bases. The germline V gene encodes CDR1 WSHSY and CDR2 SAAADI. V lost 4 bases and J lost 4; bases outside the gene matches: 7. The CDR3 is 15 amino acids.

The count of this clone is one. The rearrangement links TRBV6-1 to TRBJ1-1; D call uncertain. CDR1 and CDR2 (germline): MNHNS, SASEGT. V was clipped by 4 bases and J by 2 bases, with 8 bases between them. This CDR3 has 13 residues. CDR3 nucleotide sequence: TGTGCCAGCAGTGGCCAGGTCAACACTGAAGCTTTCTTT. It translates to CASSGQVNTEAFF.

This clone has more than one count but fewer than ten. This chain uses TRBV11-3 with TRBJ2-1; the match to TRBD2 covers 9 bases. Germline-derived CDR1 and CDR2 are SGHNT and YENEEA. With V trimmed by 8 bases and J by 5 bases, 13 bases remained unmatched. This CDR3 is 16 amino acids long. CDR3 loop: CASSRGGGAENNEQFF. CDR3 DNA sequence: TGTGCCAGCTCGAGGGGCGGGGGGGCCGAAAACAATGAGCAGTTCTTC. Supplemented by reference TRBV11-3 and TRBJ2-1, the full variable domain reads EAGVVQSPRYKIIEKKQPVAFWCNPISGHNTLYWYLQNLGQGPELLIRYENEEAVDDSQLPKDRFSAERLKGVDSTLKIQPAELGDSAVYLCASSRGGGAENNEQFFGPGTRLTVL.

This sequence joins TRBV28 and TRBJ1-1, with D unresolved. Germline values: CDR1 MDHEN, CDR2 SYDVKM. Trimming left V 3 bases short and J 4 bases short, with 12 bases between. The CDR3 is made up of 14 amino acids. In nucleotides, the CDR3 is TGTGCCAGCAGTTTCGACCGCCGGGGCACTGAAGCTTTCTTT. It is translated as CASSFDRRGTEAFF.

The chain joins TRBV5-8 to TRBJ1-2; 9 positions agree with TRBD1. Trimming cost V 1 base and J 4 bases; bases outside gene matches: 14. The germline gives CDR1 SGHTS, CDR2 YDEGEE. This CDR3 is built from 18 residues. CDR3 nucleotides: TGTGCCAGCAGCTTGTTGCGTTTATCACAGGGGGCCGTCTATGGCTACACCTTC. It yields the protein CASSLLRLSQGAVYGYTF.

J is TRBJ1-2 and V is TRBV5-1; a weak D match, TRBD1 (5 bases). CDR1 and CDR2 (germline): SGHRS, YFSETQ. This CDR3 contains 15 residues. Between the trimmed V and J ends, which lost 4 bases and 6 bases, there was a span of 19 bases. Written as DNA, the CDR3 is TGCGCCAGCAGCATCGGACGGGGGGGACGTAATGGCTACACCTTC. Its translation: CASSIGRGGRNGYTF.

The table lists this clone with a count of one. The chain links TRBV7-9 to TRBJ1-4; 7 bases fit TRBD1. There are 14 residues in the CDR3. Germline trimming cut 4 bases from V and 9 bases from J; bases unmatched to any gene: 8. Germline-derived CDR1 and CDR2 are SEHNR and FQNEAQ (reference sequence). Written as DNA, the CDR3 is TGTGCCAGCAGCTCCGGACAGGATTGGAAAAAACTGTTTTTT. This translates into CASSSGQDWKKLFF.

The chain uses TRBV18 and TRBJ2-1; 8 bases line up with TRBD1. Unmatched junction bases numbered 10, after V lost 3 bases and J lost 6 bases. The CDR3 is made up of 16 amino acids. Looked up from germline, CDR1 is KGHSH and CDR2 is LQKENI. The DNA for the CDR3 is TGTGCCAGCTCACCGCTAGATACAGGGACAGGCAATGAGCAGTTCTTC. Translating it yields CASSPLDTGTGNEQFF.

This chain's CDR3 is CASGLGSKDSPWNTEAFF. The CDR3, as DNA: TGTGCTAGTGGTTTGGGATCAAAGGACAGCCCGTGGAACACTGAAGCTTTCTTT. This chain connects TRBV12-5 to TRBJ1-1, with a tentative D call TRBD1 (6 bases). Trimming removed 1 base from V and 1 base from J, with 19 bases in between. CDR3 length equals 18 residues. CDR1 LGHNT and CDR2 FRNRAP come from the germline V gene.

This clone was counted a few times. The V call is TRBV5-5, the J call TRBJ2-7; the match to TRBD1 covers 11 bases. V lost 0 bases to trimming and J lost 5 bases; unmatched junction nucleotides: 10. Germline CDR1 and CDR2: SGHKS and YYEKEE (reference sequence). The CDR3 sequence is 17 residues long. CDR3 loop: CASSLVRIGQGAHEQYF. DNA for the CDR3: TGTGCCAGCAGCTTGGTTCGTATCGGACAGGGGGCACACGAGCAGTACTTC. Together with reference TRBV5-5 and TRBJ2-7, the CDR3 gives the full variable domain: DAGVTQSPTHLIKTRGQQVTLRCSPISGHKSVSWYQQVLGQGPQFIFQYYEKEERGRGNFPDRFSARQFPNYSSELNVNALLLGDSALYLCASSLVRIGQGAHEQYFGPGTRLTVT.

This chain uses TRBV5-1 with TRBJ2-1, with D possibly being TRBD1 (5 bases). The germline gives CDR1 SGHRS, CDR2 YFSETQ. The germline V and J ends were trimmed by 1 base and 3 bases, with 8 bases remaining between them. The CDR3 length is 14 residues. The CDR3 spells CASSLYQGYNEQFF. The CDR3 coding sequence is TGCGCCAGCAGCTTGTATCAGGGCTACAATGAGCAGTTCTTC.

The chain employs TRBV4-1 and TRBJ2-1; TRBD2 agrees at 11 bases. This CDR3 is built from 17 residues. V was clipped by 0 bases and J by 4 bases; unmatched bases: 5. Germline CDR1 reads MGHRA; CDR2 reads YSYEKL. CDR3 sequence (DNA): TGCGCCAGCAGCCAAGATTTCTTAGCGGGGGGGTACAATGAGCAGTTCTTC. It codes for CASSQDFLAGGYNEQFF.

The chain has TRBV21-1 and TRBJ1-1; TRBD1 was called by the table and not checked on the DNA. TRBV21-1 is listed as a pseudogene. This CDR3 region has 16 residues. The CDR3 loop is CASSNRRQGLNTEAFF. CDR3 nucleotide sequence: TGTGCCAGCAGCAACCGTAGACAGGGGTTGAACACTGAAGCTTTCTTT.

The gene calls are TRBV9 and TRBJ1-2; 10 positions agree with TRBD1. Trimming removed 2 bases from V and 3 bases from J; junction bases left unmatched: 4. CDR3 size: 15 residues. Germline V CDR1 and CDR2: SGDLS, YYNGEE. The CDR3 region has the DNA TGTGCCAGCAGCGTCCGGGACAGGGGCGACTATGGCTACACCTTC. Its translation is CASSVRDRGDYGYTF.

This clone was seen only once. The chain links TRBV2 to TRBJ2-2; D not certain. The ends were cut back, 5 bases at V and 1 base at J, with 5 bases in the middle. Germline V gene lookup returns CDR1 SNHLY and CDR2 FYNNEI. The CDR3 has 13 amino acids. The DNA for the CDR3 is TGTGCCAGCAGTACTGAGAACACCGGGGAGCTGTTTTTT. This encodes CASSTENTGELFF.

This rearrangement joins TRBV29-1 to TRBJ1-1, with 8 bases identical to TRBD1. The germline V gene has CDR1 SQVTM and CDR2 ANQGSEA. Unmatched junction bases numbered 4, after V lost 4 bases and J lost 6 bases. The CDR3 has 12 residues. The CDR3 loop reads CSVGQGASEAFF. The DNA for the CDR3 is TGCAGCGTTGGGCAGGGGGCTTCTGAAGCTTTCTTT.

J is TRBJ1-6 and V is TRBV6-4; D not certain. CDR1 and CDR2 from the germline V gene are MRHNA and SNTAGT. V lost 0 bases to trimming and J lost 0 bases, with 3 bases between them. The CDR3 has 15 residues. CDR3 in amino acids: CASSDSYSYNSPLHF. CDR3 bases: TGTGCCAGCAGTGACTCGTACTCCTATAATTCACCCCTCCACTTT.

The chain is built from TRBV25-1 and TRBJ2-3; no clear D gene. Trimming pared 3 bases from V and 3 bases from J, leaving 4 bases between. The CDR3 covers 12 residues. CDR1 is MGHDK and CDR2 is SYGVNS in the germline V gene. CDR3 protein: CASSDSTDTQYF. The CDR3, as DNA: TGTGCCAGCAGTGATTCTACAGATACGCAGTATTTT.